Listed below are T cell receptor beta chains from one sample, sequenced in a study of OX40 agonist ivuxolimab in advanced cancers. Assay used: immunoSEQ multiplex PCR; TCRdb lists only in-frame clones, some missing. The repertoire holds approximately 89,000 clones, roughly 88% seen once, with 0.71% in the top ten. The sample here was CD4+ or CD8+ T cells sorted from blood, taken in a trial of the OX40 agonist ivuxolimab. The receptors stem from an adult with an advanced solid tumor such as melanoma, head and neck, liver or kidney cancer. Both conserved end residues are part of each CDR3. Fields, in order: D gene, V gene, clone size, J gene, CDR3 length, CDR3 DNA, CDR3 protein. The D gene is left open where the match is weak. Size values are once, few and many counts, or a class for expanded clones, and some rows have none.

D gene: NA; V gene: TRBV29-1; clone size: NA; J gene: TRBJ1-2; CDR3 length: 12; CDR3 DNA: TGCAGCGTTGTGTCAGATACCTATGGCTACACCTTC; CDR3 protein: CSVVSDTYGYTF
D gene: NA; V gene: TRBV30; clone size: NA; J gene: TRBJ1-5; CDR3 length: 12; CDR3 DNA: TGTGCCTGGAGCGGTCAGAATCAGCCCCAGCATTTT; CDR3 protein: CAWSGQNQPQHF
D gene: NA; V gene: TRBV11-2; clone size: NA; J gene: TRBJ2-7; CDR3 length: 13; CDR3 DNA: TGTGCCAGCAGCTTAGATAACTACTACGAGCAGTACTTC; CDR3 protein: CASSLDNYYEQYF
D gene: TRBD1; V gene: TRBV19; clone size: NA; J gene: TRBJ1-5; CDR3 length: 18; CDR3 DNA: TGTGCCAGTAGTATATTCCGGACAGGGGGAGGTAGCAATCAGCCCCAGCATTTT; CDR3 protein: CASSIFRTGGGSNQPQHF
D gene: NA; V gene: TRBV5-1; clone size: NA; J gene: TRBJ2-3; CDR3 length: 13; CDR3 DNA: TGCGCCAGCCGGGAGCGTGGGACAGATACGCAGTATTTT; CDR3 protein: CASRERGTDTQYF
D gene: NA; V gene: TRBV4-3; clone size: NA; J gene: TRBJ2-3; CDR3 length: 14; CDR3 DNA: TGCGCCAGCAGCCAACGTCCAATCACAGATACGCAGTATTTT; CDR3 protein: CASSQRPITDTQYF
D gene: TRBD1; V gene: TRBV15; clone size: NA; J gene: TRBJ1-2; CDR3 length: 17; CDR3 DNA: TGTGCCACCAGCAGAGAACTAGGGACAGGGATAGACTATGGCTACACCTTC; CDR3 protein: CATSRELGTGIDYGYTF
D gene: NA; V gene: TRBV14; clone size: NA; J gene: TRBJ2-7; CDR3 length: 16; CDR3 DNA: TGTGCCAGCAGCCAAGAACGCCTGGCTCTCTGGGGCGAGCAGTACTTC; CDR3 protein: CASSQERLALWGEQYF
D gene: NA; V gene: TRBV10-1; clone size: NA; J gene: TRBJ1-3; CDR3 length: 13; CDR3 DNA: TGCGCCACTTCCCGGGACACTGGAAACACCATATATTTT; CDR3 protein: CATSRDTGNTIYF
D gene: NA; V gene: TRBV6-5; clone size: NA; J gene: TRBJ1-6; CDR3 length: 14; CDR3 DNA: TGTGCCAGCAGTTATACAGGGAGGGGATCACCCCTCCACTTT; CDR3 protein: CASSYTGRGSPLHF
D gene: NA; V gene: TRBV18; clone size: NA; J gene: TRBJ2-6; CDR3 length: 12; CDR3 DNA: TGTGCCAGCTCGGAATGGGCCAACGTCCTGACTTTC; CDR3 protein: CASSEWANVLTF
D gene: TRBD1; V gene: TRBV5-1; clone size: NA; J gene: TRBJ2-5; CDR3 length: 14; CDR3 DNA: TGCGCCAGCAGCAGCGGACAGGGGCAAGAGACCCAGTACTTC; CDR3 protein: CASSSGQGQETQYF
D gene: TRBD1; V gene: TRBV4-1; clone size: NA; J gene: TRBJ2-7; CDR3 length: 15; CDR3 DNA: TGCGCCAGCAGCCAAGAGCGACAGGGGAGATACGAGCAGTACTTC; CDR3 protein: CASSQERQGRYEQYF
D gene: NA; V gene: TRBV11-2; clone size: once; J gene: TRBJ1-2; CDR3 length: 15; CDR3 DNA: TGTGCCAGCAGCTCGGGACCCCCTAGCGGCTATGGCTACACCTTC; CDR3 protein: CASSSGPPSGYGYTF
D gene: TRBD2; V gene: TRBV18; clone size: NA; J gene: TRBJ2-3; CDR3 length: 16; CDR3 DNA: TGTGCCAGCTCACCACAGGAAATAGCGGGAGTAAATACGCAGTATTTT; CDR3 protein: CASSPQEIAGVNTQYF
D gene: NA; V gene: TRBV2; clone size: NA; J gene: TRBJ2-3; CDR3 length: 13; CDR3 DNA: TGTGCCAGCAGTGAAGAAGCGGACAGAACGCAGTATTTT; CDR3 protein: CASSEEADRTQYF
D gene: TRBD1; V gene: TRBV28; clone size: NA; J gene: TRBJ1-2; CDR3 length: 15; CDR3 DNA: TGTGCCAGCAGTCTACCGGGACAGGGGACCTATGGCTACACCTTC; CDR3 protein: CASSLPGQGTYGYTF
D gene: NA; V gene: TRBV7-7; clone size: NA; J gene: TRBJ2-5; CDR3 length: 14; CDR3 DNA: TGTGCCAGCAGCCGGGCGATGACGCAAGAGACCCAGTACTTC; CDR3 protein: CASSRAMTQETQYF
D gene: TRBD1; V gene: TRBV5-1; clone size: NA; J gene: TRBJ1-1; CDR3 length: 14; CDR3 DNA: TGCGCCAGCAGCCCCGGGACAGCAAACACTGAAGCTTTCTTT; CDR3 protein: CASSPGTANTEAFF
D gene: NA; V gene: TRBV27; clone size: NA; J gene: TRBJ2-7; CDR3 length: 11; CDR3 DNA: TGTGCCAGCAGTACCCCCGGGCGGGAGTACTTC; CDR3 protein: CASSTPGREYF
D gene: TRBD2; V gene: TRBV7-9; clone size: NA; J gene: TRBJ2-1; CDR3 length: 15; CDR3 DNA: TGTGCCAGCAGCTTAGGAGCGGGAGGGCCGACTGAGCAGTTCTTC; CDR3 protein: CASSLGAGGPTEQFF
D gene: TRBD1; V gene: TRBV28; clone size: few; J gene: TRBJ1-5; CDR3 length: 13; CDR3 DNA: TGTGCCAGCAGTAGGGACAGAAATCAGCCCCAGCATTTT; CDR3 protein: CASSRDRNQPQHF
D gene: TRBD2; V gene: TRBV4-1; clone size: NA; J gene: TRBJ2-7; CDR3 length: 14; CDR3 DNA: TGCGCCAGCAGTACAACCGGGACTAGCGGAGGCGGGTACTTC; CDR3 protein: CASSTTGTSGGGYF
D gene: TRBD1; V gene: TRBV7-2; clone size: NA; J gene: TRBJ2-7; CDR3 length: 14; CDR3 DNA: TGTGCCAGCAGCTTAGCAGGACAGGAATACGAGCAGTACTTC; CDR3 protein: CASSLAGQEYEQYF
D gene: NA; V gene: TRBV9; clone size: NA; J gene: TRBJ2-6; CDR3 length: 16; CDR3 DNA: TGTGCCAGCACCGGGGAGACGGTCTCTGGGGCCAACGTCCTGACTTTC; CDR3 protein: CASTGETVSGANVLTF
D gene: NA; V gene: TRBV15; clone size: NA; J gene: TRBJ2-3; CDR3 length: 15; CDR3 DNA: TGTGCCACCAGCAGAGCGGACATAACCACAGATACGCAGTATTTT; CDR3 protein: CATSRADITTDTQYF
D gene: TRBD1; V gene: TRBV7-2; clone size: NA; J gene: TRBJ2-7; CDR3 length: 18; CDR3 DNA: TGTGCCAGCAGCTTGGGCCCCTCGGGACAGGGGAATTACTACGAGCAGTACTTC; CDR3 protein: CASSLGPSGQGNYYEQYF
D gene: NA; V gene: TRBV6-5; clone size: NA; J gene: TRBJ2-7; CDR3 length: 11; CDR3 DNA: TGTGCCAGCCGTGATTCCTACGAGCAGTACTTC; CDR3 protein: CASRDSYEQYF
D gene: NA; V gene: TRBV11-2; clone size: NA; J gene: TRBJ1-1; CDR3 length: 14; CDR3 DNA: TGTGCCAGCAGCTCATCGGTCATGAACACTGAAGCTTTCTTT; CDR3 protein: CASSSSVMNTEAFF
D gene: TRBD2; V gene: TRBV7-6; clone size: NA; J gene: TRBJ2-5; CDR3 length: 15; CDR3 DNA: TGTGCCAGCAGCCTCCCTAGCGGGGGTGGGGAGACCCAGTACTTC; CDR3 protein: CASSLPSGGGETQYF
D gene: NA; V gene: TRBV10-1; clone size: NA; J gene: TRBJ1-1; CDR3 length: 12; CDR3 DNA: TGCGCCAGCAGTTATCAGGGTTCTGAAGCTTTCTTT; CDR3 protein: CASSYQGSEAFF
D gene: NA; V gene: TRBV27; clone size: NA; J gene: TRBJ1-5; CDR3 length: 18; CDR3 DNA: TGTGCCAGCAGCGCTCCTCCCGGGGCTCCTCTTAGCAATCAGCCCCAGCATTTT; CDR3 protein: CASSAPPGAPLSNQPQHF
D gene: NA; V gene: TRBV5-1; clone size: NA; J gene: TRBJ2-5; CDR3 length: 13; CDR3 DNA: TGCGCCAGCAGCGGAGGGGATTTGGAGACCCAGTACTTC; CDR3 protein: CASSGGDLETQYF
D gene: NA; V gene: TRBV7-2; clone size: few; J gene: TRBJ2-7; CDR3 length: 17; CDR3 DNA: TGTGCCAGCAGCTTAGACGGAGAGCGGGCGTACGGCGGGGAGCAGTACTTC; CDR3 protein: CASSLDGERAYGGEQYF
D gene: NA; V gene: TRBV19; clone size: NA; J gene: TRBJ1-4; CDR3 length: 14; CDR3 DNA: TGTGCCAGTAGCCCGGGGACAATGGGAGAAAAACTGTTTTTT; CDR3 protein: CASSPGTMGEKLFF
D gene: NA; V gene: TRBV6-5; clone size: NA; J gene: TRBJ2-1; CDR3 length: 16; CDR3 DNA: TGTGCCAGCAGTTACGTGGCTGCAGTTGAGTACAATGAGCAGTTCTTC; CDR3 protein: CASSYVAAVEYNEQFF
D gene: NA; V gene: TRBV19; clone size: NA; J gene: TRBJ2-3; CDR3 length: 19; CDR3 DNA: TGTGCCAGTAGTATCCCCCAATCCCGACAGCGACCTAGCACAGATACGCAGTATTTT; CDR3 protein: CASSIPQSRQRPSTDTQYF